A single sample gave rise to the 10 T cell receptor beta chains below, sequenced in a study of Tregs in tolerant kidney transplant recipients. Profiling relied on immunoSEQ multiplex PCR, and the TCRdb table lists in-frame clones only, not all of them. This sample has more than 60,000 clones, with 85% to 90% found just once. Sequenced material: CD4+ T cells from blood, taken before the transplant. These receptors were taken from a human donor who received a combined kidney and bone marrow transplant.

This clone showed up just a few times. The chain links TRBV5-4 to TRBJ1-4; TRBD1 is a possible D gene (5 bases). The V gene lost 4 bases and the J gene lost 3 bases, with 19 bases spanning the gap. The CDR3 extends over 17 amino acids. The germline V gene encodes CDR1 SGHNT and CDR2 YYREEE (reference sequence). The CDR3 bases are TGTGCCAGCAGCCGACAAGCGGGGGGGAGGTCTAATGAAAAACTGTTTTTT. Translating gives CASSRQAGGRSNEKLFF. Full variable domain (outside the CDR3, taken from reference TRBV5-4 and TRBJ1-4): ETGVTQSPTHLIKTRGQQVTLRCSSQSGHNTVSWYQQALGQGPQFIFQYYREEENGRGNFPPRFSGLQFPNYSSELNVNALELDDSALYLCASSRQAGGRSNEKLFFGSGTQLSVL.

J is TRBJ2-7 and V is TRBV2; 11 bases are shared with TRBD2. The CDR3 loop spans 14 amino acids. Losses at the gene ends were 7 bases for V and 3 bases for J; bases not matched to a gene: 5. Germline-derived CDR1 and CDR2 are SNHLY and FYNNEI. The CDR3 DNA reads as TGTGCCAGCATGTTGACTAGCGGGAACTACGAGCAGTACTTC. It codes for CASMLTSGNYEQYF.

This clone has just one count. The chain carries TRBV6-6 and TRBJ2-3; a weak D match, TRBD2 (6 bases). This CDR3 spans 14 amino acids. Looked up from germline, CDR1 is MNHNY and CDR2 is SVGAGI (reference sequence). Trimming shortened V by 8 bases and J by 0 bases, and 12 bases separated the two germline ends. CDR3 nucleotides: TGTGCCAGCTCCGGCGGGGCTAGCACAGATACGCAGTATTTT. Amino acids: CASSGGASTDTQYF.

This clone was counted a few times. The gene calls are TRBV5-6 and TRBJ1-2; D might be TRBD1 (5 bases). CDR3 length: 13 amino acids. The V and J ends lost 4 bases and 8 bases respectively, with 15 bases between them. Germline-derived CDR1 and CDR2 are SGHDT and YYEEEE. The CDR3 DNA is TGTGCCAGCAGCCCTCAACAGACAGACGGCTACACCTTC. Its protein is CASSPQQTDGYTF.

The rearrangement uses TRBV4-2 and TRBJ2-7; tentatively, D is TRBD2 (5 bases). Looked up from germline, CDR1 is LGHNA and CDR2 is YNFKEQ. Trimming left V 1 base short and J 5 bases short, with 12 bases between. The CDR3 covers 14 residues. CDR3 amino acids: CASSQGGLRDEQYF. CDR3 nucleotide sequence: TGTGCCAGCAGCCAAGGGGGTTTGAGGGACGAGCAGTACTTC.

V is TRBV12-5 and J is TRBJ2-1, with D perhaps TRBD2 (5 bases). Germline CDR1 reads LGHNT; CDR2 reads FRNRAP. The V end lost 0 bases, the J end lost 2 bases, and 11 bases lay between the germline ends. CDR3 size: 16 residues. The CDR3 region is CASGLVISGAYNEQFF. CDR3 bases: TGTGCTAGTGGTTTGGTAATAAGCGGAGCCTACAATGAGCAGTTCTTC.

This clone appeared a single time. The DNA of the CDR3 is TGTGCCAGCAGTCCCCGACAGGGGGCCGATCAGCCCCAGCATTTT. It codes for CASSPRQGADQPQHF. The chain joins TRBV28 to TRBJ1-5; TRBD1 aligns across 10 bases. CDR1 is MDHEN and CDR2 is SYDVKM in the germline V gene. The CDR3 covers 15 residues. Germline trimming cut 5 bases from V and 5 bases from J; bases unmatched to any gene: 6.

V gene TRBV9 combines with J gene TRBJ1-5; 7 nucleotides match TRBD1. The germline gives CDR1 SGDLS, CDR2 YYNGEE. V lost 5 bases to trimming and J lost 4 bases; unmatched junction nucleotides: 9. This CDR3 is built from 15 residues. The CDR3 protein is CASSATWDRNQPQHF. CDR3 nucleotide sequence: TGTGCCAGCAGTGCCACCTGGGACAGAAATCAGCCCCAGCATTTT.

V usage is TRBV9 and J usage is TRBJ2-3; TRBD2 aligns across 12 bases. With 1 base clipped from V and 4 bases from J, the junction kept 4 bases outside the gene matches. Germline values: CDR1 SGDLS, CDR2 YYNGEE. This CDR3 is built from 16 residues. In DNA form, the CDR3 reads TGTGCCAGCAGCGTACGGACTAGCGGGGAGTCAGATACGCAGTATTTT. Translating it yields CASSVRTSGESDTQYF.

The genes are TRBV7-3 and TRBJ1-1, with TRBD1 as a possible D gene (6 bases). Trimming removed 5 bases from V and 2 bases from J, with 15 bases in between. This CDR3 contains 15 residues. Germline V gene data show CDR1 as SGHTA and CDR2 as FQGTGA. CDR3 in amino acids: CASSPTAGANTEAFF. The CDR3 bases are TGTGCCAGCAGCCCAACTGCGGGGGCAAACACTGAAGCTTTCTTT.